Below, 20 T cell receptor beta chains from the same sample are listed, as sequenced in a study of technical replicates of blood from a few donors. Profiling relied on immunoSEQ multiplex PCR, and the TCRdb table lists in-frame clones only, not all of them. The table shows some 60,000 clones, with 85% to 95% occurring only once. The sequencing sample was made of PBMCs. The receptors stem from a human donor in good health. Some clones in this sample may be carry-over from other donors' samples.

The chain combines TRBV7-9 with TRBJ1-6, with 7 positions matching TRBD1. CDR3 length: 15 amino acids. In germline, CDR1 is SEHNR, CDR2 FQNEAQ (reference sequence). The V gene end was trimmed by 5 bases and the J gene end by 8 bases; junction bases not matched to a gene: 9. Here the CDR3 reads CASSPTTGSYSPLHF. CDR3 bases: TGTGCCAGCAGCCCAACGACAGGGTCCTATTCACCCCTCCACTTT. Full variable domain (outside the CDR3, taken from reference TRBV7-9 and TRBJ1-6): DTGVSQNPRHKITKRGQNVTFRCDPISEHNRLYWYRQTLGQGPEFLTYFQNEAQLEKSRLLSDRFSAERPKGSFSTLEIQRTEQGDSAMYLCASSPTTGSYSPLHFGNGTRLTVT.

This chain uses TRBV21-1 with TRBJ2-7; no check of the table's D call, TRBD1, against the DNA was made. TRBV21-1 is a pseudogene segment. The CDR3 extends over 15 amino acids. The chain's CDR3 is CASSGGTGIPYEQYF. CDR3 coding DNA: TGTGCCAGCAGCGGTGGGACAGGCATCCCCTACGAGCAGTACTTC.

This sequence joins TRBV4-1 and TRBJ1-4; 7 bases map to TRBD1. After removal of 3 bases from V and 5 bases from J, the junction contained 6 bases not matched to a gene. Germline-derived CDR1 and CDR2 are MGHRA and YSYEKL. The CDR3 covers 15 residues. The CDR3 sequence: CASSHPGTVNEKLFF. The CDR3 nucleotides are TGCGCCAGCAGCCATCCGGGGACAGTAAATGAAAAACTGTTTTTT.

This chain connects TRBV19 to TRBJ2-3; D is undetermined. V was trimmed by 4 bases and J by 2 bases, leaving 10 bases between them. Germline V gives CDR1 LNHDA, CDR2 SQIVND (reference sequence). The CDR3 length is 14 residues. The CDR3 is CASSSGTSTDTQYF. In DNA form, the CDR3 reads TGTGCCAGTAGTAGCGGAACGTCCACAGATACGCAGTATTTT.

The chain combines TRBV7-9 with TRBJ1-3, with D possibly TRBD1 on 5 matching bases. CDR1 is SEHNR, CDR2 FQNEAQ, per germline (reference sequence). This CDR3 spans 14 amino acids. V lost 4 bases to trimming and J lost 4 bases, with 11 bases between them. For the CDR3, the DNA is TGTGCCAGCAGCTGGGGGGTCGGAGGAAACACCATATATTTT. Protein product: CASSWGVGGNTIYF.

V is TRBV7-8 and J is TRBJ2-5; the match to TRBD2 covers 14 bases. CDR3 length: 16 amino acids. Looked up from germline, CDR1 is SGHVS and CDR2 is FQNEAQ. V dropped 5 bases and J dropped 5; count of bases not matched to a gene: 7. CDR3 amino acids: CASSDGTSGSAETQYF. CDR3 DNA: TGTGCCAGCAGCGACGGGACTAGCGGGAGTGCGGAGACCCAGTACTTC.

This clone was seen a single time. The chain has TRBV6-5 and TRBJ2-7; a possible D gene is TRBD1 (5 bases). V lost 6 bases to trimming and J lost 0 bases, with 9 bases between them. The CDR3 has 13 amino acids. The V gene's germline CDR1 is MNHEY and CDR2 SVGAGI. CDR3 DNA sequence: TGTGCCAGCAGGGAGACAGCCTCCTACGAGCAGTACTTC. As protein: CASRETASYEQYF.

CDR3: CASRRTSDSYEQYF. The CDR3, as DNA: TGTGCCAGCAGAAGGACTAGCGATTCCTACGAGCAGTACTTC. J is TRBJ2-7 and V is TRBV6-6, with 9 bases fitting TRBD2. Germline trimming cut 6 bases from V and 1 base from J; bases unmatched to any gene: 4. Germline values: CDR1 MNHNY, CDR2 SVGAGI (reference sequence). The CDR3 spans 14 residues.

This clone appeared once. The rearrangement links TRBV4-3 to TRBJ1-2, with 9 bases identical to TRBD1. The V segment lost 3 bases and the J segment 8 bases; nucleotides outside the gene matches: 7. Germline loops: CDR1 LGHNA, CDR2 YSLEER. This CDR3 is 14 amino acids long. CDR3 loop: CASSHNRGQGGYTF. CDR3 bases: TGCGCCAGCAGCCACAACAGGGGGCAGGGGGGCTACACCTTC.

J is TRBJ1-1 and V is TRBV5-1; TRBD1 matches 9 bases. The junction had 11 bases not matched to a gene; V was cut back by 4 bases and J by 4 bases. The CDR3 spans 16 residues. Looked up from germline, CDR1 is SGHRS and CDR2 is YFSETQ. The CDR3 protein is CASSHMGQGEGTEAFF. DNA for the CDR3: TGCGCCAGCAGCCATATGGGACAGGGTGAAGGCACTGAAGCTTTCTTT.

The rearrangement joins TRBV4-3 to TRBJ2-1, with 11 bases identical to TRBD1. The CDR3 runs to 16 residues. Germline V gene sequence: CDR1 LGHNA, CDR2 YSLEER. V trimming: 0 bases; J trimming: 7 bases; junction bases outside the gene matches: 5. This chain's CDR3 is CASSQDRGQGANEQFF. The CDR3 bases are TGCGCCAGCAGCCAAGACCGTGGACAGGGGGCGAATGAGCAGTTCTTC.

The chain combines TRBV4-1 with TRBJ2-6; 9 nucleotides agree with TRBD1. Germline CDR1 and CDR2: MGHRA and YSYEKL. The V gene end was trimmed by 0 bases and the J gene end by 1 base; junction bases not matched to a gene: 1. The CDR3 consists of 17 residues. CDR3 loop: CASSQDGTGSGANVLTF. The CDR3 DNA reads as TGCGCCAGCAGCCAAGATGGGACAGGGTCTGGGGCCAACGTCCTGACTTTC.

The J gene is TRBJ2-1, the V gene TRBV7-9, with D possibly being TRBD1 (5 bases). This CDR3 comprises 16 residues. CDR1 SEHNR and CDR2 FQNEAQ come from the germline V gene (reference sequence). Trimming stripped 3 bases from V and 7 bases from J, with 19 bases between. The CDR3 sequence is CASSLSDSPPWNEQFF. The CDR3 bases are TGTGCCAGCAGCTTGAGTGACAGCCCTCCGTGGAATGAGCAGTTCTTC.

The chain is built from TRBV5-1 and TRBJ1-1, with 7 nucleotides matching TRBD1. Trimming cost V 2 bases and J 2 bases; bases outside gene matches: 3. Germline V CDR1 and CDR2: SGHRS, YFSETQ. CDR3 length: 14 residues. DNA for the CDR3: TGCGCCAGCAGCTTCGGGACAGCTAACACTGAAGCTTTCTTT. Protein product: CASSFGTANTEAFF.

The rearrangement links TRBV7-2 to TRBJ2-1, with D perhaps TRBD2 (6 bases). With 0 bases removed from V and 8 bases from J, the gap between germline ends came to 11 bases. The CDR3 sequence is 14 residues long. Germline V CDR1 and CDR2: SGHTA, FQGNSA. This chain's CDR3 is CASSLAASVDEQFF. Here the CDR3 DNA reads TGTGCCAGCAGCTTAGCGGCTAGCGTGGATGAGCAGTTCTTC.

V usage is TRBV9 and J usage is TRBJ1-2, with D tentatively TRBD1 (5 bases). Deletions cut 4 bases from V and 3 bases from J, with 16 bases between. This CDR3 contains 15 residues. The germline CDR1 and CDR2 sequences are SGDLS and YYNGEE. CDR3 bases: TGTGCCAGCAGCTTCACAGGATCGCTTGACTATGGCTACACCTTC. It translates to CASSFTGSLDYGYTF.

This rearrangement joins TRBV4-1 to TRBJ2-7; 14 bases are a match to TRBD2. Germline V CDR1 and CDR2: MGHRA, YSYEKL. The CDR3 totals 18 residues. V shed 3 bases, J shed 7 bases, and the junction held 14 bases outside the gene matches. The CDR3 region has the DNA TGCGCCAGCAGCCAGGCGTCCGGGACTAGCGGGAGCCTAGGGGAGCAGTACTTC. Amino acids: CASSQASGTSGSLGEQYF.

V and J are TRBV4-2 and TRBJ1-2; D is possibly TRBD1 (5 bases). V lost 0 bases, J lost 8 bases, and 22 bases lay in between. The germline V gene has CDR1 LGHNA and CDR2 YNFKEQ. The CDR3 is made up of 17 amino acids. The CDR3 region is CASSQDSDVPGWNGYTF. The CDR3 nucleotides read TGTGCCAGCAGCCAAGATTCTGATGTGCCAGGGTGGAACGGCTACACCTTC.

In the case of this clone: The same CDR3 can be traced to other DNA sequences in this sample. This chain connects TRBV9 to TRBJ2-1, with D hard to call. The CDR3 extends over 13 amino acids. V lost 1 base and J 1 base, leaving 3 bases between the germline ends. Germline loops: CDR1 SGDLS, CDR2 YYNGEE. CDR3 sequence reads: CASSVTSYNEQFF. CDR3 bases: TGTGCCAGCAGCGTAACTTCCTACAATGAGCAGTTCTTC.

The gene calls are TRBV10-3 and TRBJ2-5; weak D call: TRBD2 (8 bases). This CDR3 region has 14 residues. Germline assignment: CDR1 ENHRY and CDR2 SYGVKD. Trimming cost V 11 bases and J 4 bases, with 20 bases left between them. The CDR3, as DNA: TGTGCCGCGAGGGGGCCGGGGGGGTTAGAGACCCAGTACTTC. This gives the protein CAARGPGGLETQYF.